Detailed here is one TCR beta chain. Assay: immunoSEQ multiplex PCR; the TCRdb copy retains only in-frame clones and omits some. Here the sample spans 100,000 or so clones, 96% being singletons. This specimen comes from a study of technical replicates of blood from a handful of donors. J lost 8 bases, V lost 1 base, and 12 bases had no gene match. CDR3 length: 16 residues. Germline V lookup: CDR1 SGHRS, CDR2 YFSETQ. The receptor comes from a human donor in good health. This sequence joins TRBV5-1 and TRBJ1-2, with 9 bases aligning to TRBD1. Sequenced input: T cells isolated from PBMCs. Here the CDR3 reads CASSLTSQGTGSGYTF. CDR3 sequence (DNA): TGCGCCAGCAGCTTGACCTCACAGGGGACAGGGTCCGGCTACACCTTC. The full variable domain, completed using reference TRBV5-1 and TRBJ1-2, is KAGVTQTPRYLIKTRGQQVTLSCSPISGHRSVSWYQQTPGQGLQFLFEYFSETQRNKGNFPGRFSGRQFSNSRSEMNVSTLELGDSALYLCASSLTSQGTGSGYTFGSGTRLTVV.